This paragraph reports one T cell receptor beta chain. Its antigen is still unknown. The germline V gene has CDR1 SEHNR and CDR2 FQNEAQ (reference sequence). V was cut by 5 bases and J by 3 bases, with 17 bases left in between. The CDR3 covers 16 residues. Produced via immunoSEQ multiplex PCR; TCRdb's table is partial and in-frame only. The sample yields around 84,000 clones, 75% to 90% seen once. The sample belongs to a study of T cell responses to AZD1222 COVID-19 vaccine. Study observations and caveats: Repertoire sampling occurred only after the peak T cell response. Donors were largely white British and mainly female; clonal diversity was possibly underestimated. Of spike-specific TCRs, nearly half reportedly target regions left unmutated in variants. Baseline serostatus was positive in only a handful of AZD1222 recipients.

The sample in question was peripheral blood, obtained on day 0 of AZD1222 vaccination. The clonotype comes from an adult in good health. The chain combines TRBV7-9 with TRBJ2-1; unclear D gene. CDR3 residues: CASSALLSANYNEQFF. In DNA, the CDR3 is TGTGCCAGCAGCGCTCTCTTGTCCGCGAACTACAATGAGCAGTTCTTC.